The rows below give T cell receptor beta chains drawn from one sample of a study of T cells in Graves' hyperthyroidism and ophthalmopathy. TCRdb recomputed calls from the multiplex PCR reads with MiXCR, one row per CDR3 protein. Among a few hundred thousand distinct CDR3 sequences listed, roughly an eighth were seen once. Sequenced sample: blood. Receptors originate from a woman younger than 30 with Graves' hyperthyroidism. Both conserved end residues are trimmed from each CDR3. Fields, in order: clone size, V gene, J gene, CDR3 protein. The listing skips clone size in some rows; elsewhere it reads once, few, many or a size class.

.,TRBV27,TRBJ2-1,ASSPRLAGGGF
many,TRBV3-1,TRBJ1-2,ASSQGRTEYGYT
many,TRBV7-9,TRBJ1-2,ASTSEVYGYT
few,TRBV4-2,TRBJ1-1,ASSQDLHRVRTEAF
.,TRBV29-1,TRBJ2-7,SAGTGGEQY
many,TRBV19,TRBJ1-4,ASSRGSRDTTTNEKLF
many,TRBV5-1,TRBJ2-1,ASASSPYNEQF
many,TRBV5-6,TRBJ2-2,ASSLASNTGELF
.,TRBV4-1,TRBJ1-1,ANSLGPMNTEAF
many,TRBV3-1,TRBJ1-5,ASSQGQGAHQPQH
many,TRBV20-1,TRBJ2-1,SARPHSGKGNEQF
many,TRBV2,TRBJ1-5,ASSGRREGSQPQH
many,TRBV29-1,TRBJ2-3,SVERGSQGPDTQY
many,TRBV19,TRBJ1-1,ASTTGRTEAF
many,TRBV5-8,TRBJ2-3,ASSLGHSGSGDTQY
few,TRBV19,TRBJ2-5,ASKRTEQETQY
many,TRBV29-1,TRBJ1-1,SAEEGREAF
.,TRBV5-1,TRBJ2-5,ASSSGLSVETQY
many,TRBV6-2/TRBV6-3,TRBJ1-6,ASSYSSNSPLH
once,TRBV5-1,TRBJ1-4,ASSLQGGRKLF
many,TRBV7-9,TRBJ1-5,ASSFWENQPQH
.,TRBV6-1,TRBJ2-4,ASRLRGIDIQY
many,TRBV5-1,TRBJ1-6,ASSVSEASPLH
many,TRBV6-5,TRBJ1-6,ASSYVYLGRARINSPLH
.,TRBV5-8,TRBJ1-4,ASSLRRGKNEKLF
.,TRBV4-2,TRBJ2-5,ASSQEDSLTGGETQY
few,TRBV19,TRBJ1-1,ASCTALTPATEAF
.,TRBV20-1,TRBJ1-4,SAQDGSGSEKLF
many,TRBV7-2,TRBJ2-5,ASSPGTSGRGGETQY